A selection of T cell receptor beta chains follows, all from one sample in a study of blood T cell repertoires in COVID-19. TCRdb's table, derived via immunoSEQ multiplex PCR, lists solely in-frame clones and lacks some. The sample shows fewer than 40,000 clones, 85% to 95% of them seen only once. The sample comprised peripheral blood. These receptor sequences come from a human donor in a cohort sampled during active COVID-19. CDR3s include the opening cysteine and the closing phenylalanine or tryptophan. A D gene is named only where the DNA matches it firmly. Rows may omit the clone size; those that give it use once, few, many or a size class.

d_gene | j_gene | v_gene | abundance | CDR3aa | CDR3nt
TRBD2 | TRBJ2-5 | TRBV18 | NA | CASSPYRTSGREETQYF | TGTGCCAGCTCGCCCTATCGGACTAGCGGGAGGGAAGAGACCCAGTACTTC
TRBD1 | TRBJ1-6 | TRBV28 | NA | CASSSPGQGAHSPLHF | TGTGCCAGCAGTTCCCCGGGACAGGGGGCGCATTCACCCCTCCACTTT
TRBD2 | TRBJ2-7 | TRBV27 | once | CASRPIAGEKYEQYF | TGTGCCAGCAGACCGATAGCGGGAGAGAAATACGAGCAGTACTTC
NA | TRBJ1-1 | TRBV18 | NA | CASFQGRDTEAFF | TGTGCCAGCTTTCAGGGGCGAGACACTGAAGCTTTCTTT
TRBD1 | TRBJ1-1 | TRBV7-9 | NA | CASSPGQGNTEAFF | TGTGCCAGCAGCCCGGGACAGGGGAACACTGAAGCTTTCTTT
TRBD2 | TRBJ2-7 | TRBV4-1 | NA | CASSQDELAGGYEQYF | TGCGCCAGCAGCCAAGATGAACTAGCGGGAGGGTACGAGCAGTACTTC
NA | TRBJ2-7 | TRBV3-1/TRBV3-2 | NA | CASSQDGRLYEQYF | TGTGCCAGCAGCCAAGACGGGAGACTCTACGAGCAGTACTTC
TRBD2 | TRBJ2-4 | TRBV20-1 | once | CSASGLAGVSQNIQYF | TGCAGTGCTAGTGGACTAGCGGGAGTTTCTCAAAACATTCAGTACTTC
TRBD2 | TRBJ2-7 | TRBV30 | NA | CAWRTSGSATIRQYF | TGTGCCTGGAGGACTAGCGGGAGCGCTACTATAAGGCAGTACTTC
TRBD1 | TRBJ1-3 | TRBV4-2 | NA | CASSQPGQGLGNTIYF | TGTGCCAGCAGCCAACCGGGACAGGGACTTGGAAACACCATATATTTT
NA | TRBJ1-1 | TRBV6-1 | once | CASSEAQRGTEAFF | TGTGCCAGCAGTGAAGCGCAGAGGGGGACTGAAGCTTTCTTT
TRBD2 | TRBJ2-7 | TRBV7-2 | once | CASSIEAGVSGEQYF | TGTGCCAGCAGCATAGAAGCGGGAGTCTCCGGCGAGCAGTACTTC
TRBD1 | TRBJ1-4 | TRBV6-2/TRBV6-3 | NA | CASSSGQGGEKLFF | TGTGCCAGCAGTTCGGGACAGGGAGGTGAAAAACTGTTTTTT
NA | TRBJ2-3 | TRBV6-5 | NA | CASSSRQDPTDTQYF | TGTGCCAGCAGTTCGCGACAGGACCCCACAGATACGCAGTATTTT
TRBD1 | TRBJ2-3 | TRBV6-4 | NA | CASSDSQGADTQYF | TGTGCCAGCAGTGACTCACAGGGGGCAGATACGCAGTATTTT
TRBD2 | TRBJ2-7 | TRBV7-2 | NA | CASSSNPYLADSSYEQYF | TGTGCCAGCAGCTCCAATCCTTACCTAGCGGATAGCTCCTACGAGCAGTACTTC
TRBD1 | TRBJ2-1 | TRBV7-9 | medium-sized | CASSTTNTGDRGPSSYNEQFF | TGTGCCAGCAGCACCACTAACACAGGGGACAGGGGTCCCAGCTCCTACAATGAGCAGTTCTTC
TRBD2 | TRBJ2-1 | TRBV30 | NA | CAWSTLGLATNEQFF | TGTGCCTGGTCGACGTTAGGACTAGCGACCAATGAGCAGTTCTTC
TRBD1 | TRBJ1-6 | TRBV27 | once | CASSPTTGANSPLHF | TGTGCCAGCAGCCCCACGACAGGGGCTAATTCACCCCTCCACTTT
NA | TRBJ2-7 | TRBV29-1 | NA | CSVTTVSYEQYF | TGCAGCGTTACGACAGTCTCCTACGAGCAGTACTTC
TRBD2 | TRBJ2-5 | TRBV27 | NA | CASTSGGAQETQYF | TGTGCCAGCACCTCGGGGGGGGCCCAAGAGACCCAGTACTTC
NA | TRBJ1-3 | TRBV18 | few | CASSPRIPGAMVGDTIYF | TGTGCCAGCTCACCACGGATCCCAGGGGCGATGGTTGGGGACACCATATATTTT
TRBD1 | TRBJ2-7 | TRBV7-2 | NA | CASSLEQGILYEQYF | TGTGCCAGCAGCTTGGAACAGGGGATCCTATACGAGCAGTACTTC
NA | TRBJ2-5 | TRBV5-8 | NA | CASSLRETQYF | TGTGCCAGCAGCTTACGGGAGACCCAGTACTTC
TRBD1 | TRBJ1-5 | TRBV7-9 | few | CASSLMGQGDSNQPQHF | TGTGCCAGCAGCTTAATGGGACAGGGCGATAGCAATCAGCCCCAGCATTTT
NA | TRBJ1-1 | TRBV6-5 | NA | CASTPTGYTEAFF | TGTGCCAGCACCCCCACAGGGTACACTGAAGCTTTCTTT
TRBD1 | TRBJ1-2 | TRBV29-1 | once | CSVDYRGGYTF | TGCAGCGTTGATTACAGGGGCGGCTACACCTTC
TRBD1 | TRBJ2-2 | TRBV27 | once | CASSKTPGTGVIGELFF | TGTGCCAGCAGTAAGACCCCCGGGACAGGGGTGATCGGGGAGCTGTTTTTT
TRBD1 | TRBJ1-2 | TRBV5-4 | NA | CASSTVGTGGGGYGYTF | TGTGCCAGCAGCACGGTCGGGACAGGGGGCGGAGGCTATGGCTACACCTTC
NA | TRBJ1-4 | TRBV19 | NA | CASSISTRDMAPTNEKLFF | TGTGCCAGTAGTATAAGCACGAGGGATATGGCTCCAACTAATGAAAAACTGTTTTTT
TRBD1 | TRBJ1-1 | TRBV9 | NA | CASSAGTASEAFF | TGTGCCAGCAGCGCCGGGACAGCCTCTGAAGCTTTCTTT
NA | TRBJ2-1 | TRBV6-4 | NA | CASLRRSNEQFF | TGTGCCAGCCTAAGGCGGTCTAATGAGCAGTTCTTC
TRBD1 | TRBJ2-7 | TRBV9 | NA | CASSLSGTGVPYEQYF | TGTGCCAGCAGCCTCTCAGGGACAGGGGTCCCCTACGAGCAGTACTTC
NA | TRBJ1-2 | TRBV4-1 | NA | CASSRDSNYGYTF | TGCGCCAGCAGCCGAGACAGTAACTATGGCTACACCTTC
NA | TRBJ2-7 | TRBV7-9 | NA | CASSLVPSGGSYEQYF | TGTGCCAGCAGCTTAGTGCCGAGCGGCGGCTCCTACGAGCAGTACTTC
TRBD1 | TRBJ1-1 | TRBV30 | NA | CAWRTLRDRLNTEAFF | TGTGCCTGGAGAACCCTCCGGGACAGATTAAACACTGAAGCTTTCTTT
TRBD2 | TRBJ2-1 | TRBV27 | NA | CAVGAGGPHNEQFF | TGTGCCGTAGGGGCGGGGGGGCCTCATAATGAGCAGTTCTTC
TRBD2 | TRBJ2-3 | TRBV30 | NA | CASTAGVSTDTQYF | TGTGCCTCGACGGCGGGGGTCAGCACAGATACGCAGTATTTT
TRBD2 | TRBJ2-7 | TRBV3-1/TRBV3-2 | NA | CASSRGLAGGKEQYF | TGTGCCAGCAGCCGCGGACTAGCGGGAGGAAAAGAGCAGTACTTC
TRBD2 | TRBJ2-5 | TRBV3-1/TRBV3-2 | NA | CAGSQALAGQETQYF | TGTGCCGGCAGCCAGGCACTAGCGGGACAAGAGACCCAGTACTTC
TRBD1 | TRBJ1-4 | TRBV14 | once | CASSPRRDSLNEKLFF | TGTGCCAGCAGCCCCCGCCGGGACAGCCTGAATGAAAAACTGTTTTTT
NA | TRBJ1-2 | TRBV6-6 | NA | CASSNVQGANYGYTF | TGTGCCAGCAGCAACGTTCAAGGGGCTAACTATGGCTACACCTTC
TRBD1 | TRBJ2-1 | TRBV6-5 | NA | CASMQGAGEQFF | TGTGCCAGCATGCAGGGGGCCGGTGAGCAGTTCTTC